One and the same sample provided the 23 T cell receptor beta chains below, sequenced in a study of T cell repertoires in cytomegalovirus infection. These receptors' antigens are unknown. Via MiXCR, TCRdb re-called the reads, giving one row per CDR3 protein. Among 900,000 to 950,000 distinct CDR3 sequences listed, roughly 30% were seen once. The material sequenced was cultured CD8+ T cells from PBMCs, taken from culture after CMV antigen stimulation. These TCRs come from a human donor in good health (CMV status not recorded). Some clones in this sample may be carry-over from other donors' samples.

This clonotype occurred a few times. The genes are TRBV7-6 and TRBJ2-3, with D unclear. The CDR3 covers 14 residues. Trimming removed 1 base from V and 2 bases from J, with 7 bases in between. Germline CDR1 is SGHVS and CDR2 is FNYEAQ. The DNA of the CDR3 is TGTGCCAGCAGCTTAGAAGCCCTCACAGATACGCAGTATTTT. Amino acid sequence: CASSLEALTDTQYF. Full variable domain (remainder filled in from reference TRBV7-6 and TRBJ2-3): GAGVSQSPRYKVTKRGQDVALRCDPISGHVSLYWYRQALGQGPEFLTYFNYEAQQDKSGLPNDRFSAERPEGSISTLTIQRTEQRDSAMYRCASSLEALTDTQYFGPGTRLTVL.

The rearrangement links TRBV27 to TRBJ2-1; D unresolved. Germline V gene sequence: CDR1 MNHEY, CDR2 SMNVEV (reference sequence). This CDR3 is 15 amino acids long. V was pared by 0 bases and J by 0 bases, with 6 bases between. The chain's CDR3 is CASSLSLDSYNEQFF. The CDR3 coding sequence is TGTGCCAGCAGTTTATCCTTAGACTCCTACAATGAGCAGTTCTTC.

This clonotype was counted between two and nine times. The chain employs TRBV19 and TRBJ2-2; unclear D gene. Per germline, CDR1 LNHDA and CDR2 SQIVND (reference sequence). The CDR3 runs 12 residues. V was trimmed by 7 bases and J by 5 bases, leaving 8 bases between them. The chain's CDR3 is CASKAETGELFF. As DNA, the CDR3 is TGTGCCAGTAAGGCGGAAACCGGGGAGCTGTTTTTT.

This clonotype has just a few counts. The chain has TRBV11-2 and TRBJ2-2; TRBD1 matches at 9 bases. The CDR3 extends over 14 amino acids. V shed 3 bases and J 7 bases; nucleotides not matched to a gene: 3. Germline assignment: CDR1 SGHAT and CDR2 FQNNGV. The CDR3 nucleotides read TGTGCCAGCAGCTTTGGACAGGGGTACGGGGAGCTGTTTTTT. Amino acid sequence: CASSFGQGYGELFF.

The chain employs TRBV3-1 and TRBJ2-2; TRBD2 matches 16 bases. From germline, CDR1 is LGHDT and CDR2 YNNKEL (reference sequence). J gave up 4 bases and V 2 bases, and 10 bases lay outside the gene matches. This CDR3 contains 20 residues. The CDR3 nucleotides read TGTGCCAGCAGCCAAACCCCGGGACTAGCGGGGGGGCCTATCACCGGGGAGCTGTTTTTT. Amino acid sequence: CASSQTPGLAGGPITGELFF.

This chain connects TRBV6-6 to TRBJ1-2; tentatively, D is TRBD1 (6 bases). The CDR3 is made up of 13 amino acids. Germline-derived CDR1 and CDR2 are MNHNY and SVGAGI (reference sequence). The V and J ends lost 8 bases and 2 bases respectively, with 12 bases between them. In DNA, the CDR3 is TGTGCCAGCGGCTACACAGGGAACTATGGCTACACCTTC. Translation: CASGYTGNYGYTF.

This clonotype was observed a handful of times. The genes are TRBV6-6 and TRBJ2-7; D tentatively reads TRBD1 or TRBD2 (5 bases each). The CDR3 loop spans 13 amino acids. Trimming cost V 5 bases and J 7 bases, with 15 bases left between them. Germline V lookup: CDR1 MNHNY, CDR2 SVGAGI (reference sequence). The CDR3 reads CASSSWDPQEQYF. DNA for the CDR3: TGTGCCAGCAGTAGCTGGGACCCTCAAGAGCAGTACTTC.

This clonotype was counted between two and nine times. The chain couples TRBV7-3 to TRBJ1-1; 7 bases align to TRBD1. The CDR3 extends over 14 amino acids. Germline assignment: CDR1 SGHTA and CDR2 FQGTGA. V was pared by 6 bases and J by 3 bases, with 7 bases of the junction left unmatched. CDR3 sequence (DNA): TGTGCCAGCAGAGCTGGTCAGGGGGACACTGAAGCTTTCTTT. Its protein is CASRAGQGDTEAFF.

V gene TRBV6-5 combines with J gene TRBJ2-3, with 7 bases aligning to TRBD2. CDR3 length: 16 amino acids. Germline CDR1 reads MNHEY; CDR2 reads SVGAGI. Trimming at V came to 0 bases and at J to 3 bases, leaving 6 bases not matched to a gene. The CDR3 DNA reads as TGTGCCAGCAGTTACTCCCGGACTAGTGTGACAGATACGCAGTATTTT. This gives the protein CASSYSRTSVTDTQYF.

The table lists this clonotype with a few counts. The chain uses TRBV12-3 or TRBV12-4 and TRBJ2-7; D possibly matches TRBD1 or TRBD2 (5 bases each). The ends were cut back, 3 bases at V and 2 bases at J, with 23 bases in the middle. There are 18 residues in the CDR3. The CDR3 sequence: CASSFSGLSLAMAYEQYF. CDR3 nucleotide sequence: TGTGCCAGCAGTTTCTCGGGGCTATCCCTCGCTATGGCCTACGAGCAGTACTTC.

The V and J genes are TRBV6-1 and TRBJ1-1, with no clear D. CDR1 MNHNS and CDR2 SASEGT come from the germline V gene. This CDR3 comprises 15 residues. Trimming took off 2 bases at V and 4 bases at J, with 14 bases between the two ends. The CDR3 is CASSELRVWSTEAFF. The CDR3, as DNA: TGTGCCAGCAGTGAATTGCGGGTATGGAGCACTGAAGCTTTCTTT.

This clonotype was counted at least ten times. The CDR3 sequence is CASSLAAGGLDTQYF. The CDR3 DNA is TGTGCCAGCAGCTTAGCAGCGGGGGGGCTGGATACGCAGTATTTT. The J gene is TRBJ2-3, the V gene TRBV7-6; 10 bases agree with TRBD2. Looked up from germline, CDR1 is SGHVS and CDR2 is FNYEAQ. Losses at the gene ends were 0 bases for V and 6 bases for J; bases not matched to a gene: 3. This CDR3 is built from 15 residues.

V gene TRBV6-1 combines with J gene TRBJ2-5; 9 bases agree with TRBD2. Germline V CDR1 and CDR2: MNHNS, SASEGT. With 6 bases clipped from V and 1 base from J, the junction kept 6 bases outside the gene matches. There are 15 residues in the CDR3. DNA of the CDR3: TGTGCCAGCAGGCTAGCGGGGTGGGGCCAAGAGACCCAGTACTTC. It yields the protein CASRLAGWGQETQYF.

In DNA, the CDR3 is TGTGCCAGCAGTTTATCTGTACAGACCAATGAGCAGTTCTTC. Protein: CASSLSVQTNEQFF. The chain uses TRBV28 and TRBJ2-1; D not certain. Germline V gene lookup returns CDR1 MDHEN and CDR2 SYDVKM. The CDR3 spans 14 residues. With 1 base removed from V and 6 bases from J, the gap between germline ends came to 10 bases.

The V and J genes are TRBV20-1 and TRBJ1-5; D ambiguous. The V and J ends lost 4 bases and 0 bases respectively, with 7 bases between them. CDR1 DFQATT and CDR2 SNEGSKA come from the germline V gene (reference sequence). The CDR3 is 13 residues long. The CDR3 DNA is TGCAGTGCTAAGGGAGATAGCAATCAGCCCCAGCATTTT. It codes for CSAKGDSNQPQHF.

The V call is TRBV19, the J call TRBJ1-1, with 9 bases matching TRBD1. Losses at the gene ends were 6 bases for V and 1 base for J; bases not matched to a gene: 6. The CDR3 runs 15 residues. CDR1 is LNHDA and CDR2 is SQIVND in the germline V gene (reference sequence). This CDR3 is CASSTGGETNTEAFF. The CDR3 nucleotides read TGTGCCAGTAGCACAGGGGGCGAGACGAACACTGAAGCTTTCTTT.

As to this clonotype: This may be a read error: a much more frequent sequence differs by one nucleotide. V and J are TRBV7-6 and TRBJ2-7, with D tentatively TRBD1 or TRBD2 (5 bases each). V lost 10 bases, J lost 3 bases, and 16 bases lay in between. Germline CDR1 is SGHVS and CDR2 is FNYEAQ. The CDR3 spans 13 residues. The CDR3 coding sequence is TGTGCCACCAGTTCCGGGACGAACTACGAGCAGTACTTC. Its translation: CATSSGTNYEQYF.

This clonotype was counted a few times. CDR3 in amino acids: CASSLPGQGRHEQYF. The CDR3 nucleotides read TGTGCCAGCAGTTTGCCGGGACAGGGGAGACACGAGCAGTACTTC. This chain links TRBV27 with TRBJ2-7; 10 bases align to TRBD1. Trimming removed 3 bases from V and 5 bases from J; junction bases left unmatched: 7. The length of the CDR3 is 15 residues. Per the germline V gene, CDR1 is MNHEY and CDR2 is SMNVEV (reference sequence).

The V gene is TRBV24-1, the J gene TRBJ1-1; D remains ambiguous. V was clipped by 1 base and J by 13 bases, with 15 bases between them. This CDR3 comprises 13 residues. CDR1 is KGHDR, CDR2 SFDVKD, per germline. The CDR3 region has the DNA TGTGCCACCAGTGATTTTTCCCCTCTGGGGTGTTTCTTT. Translating gives CATSDFSPLGCFF.

The table lists this clonotype with a few counts. The rearrangement joins TRBV27 to TRBJ2-7; TRBD2 is a possible D gene (7 bases). V was trimmed by 8 bases and J by 10 bases, leaving 18 bases between them. The CDR3 extends over 12 amino acids. Germline assignment: CDR1 MNHEY and CDR2 SMNVEV (reference sequence). The CDR3 DNA sequence: TGTGCCAGCGCCTCGGGGGGCGATCAACAGTACTTC. This gives the protein CASASGGDQQYF.

This clonotype was seen a handful of times. This chain connects TRBV5-6 to TRBJ2-1; 12 positions agree with TRBD1. The CDR3 is made up of 16 amino acids. With V trimmed by 5 bases and J by 4 bases, 7 bases remained unmatched. Germline V gene data show CDR1 as SGHDT and CDR2 as YYEEEE. CDR3 coding DNA: TGTGCCAGCAGGACGGGACAGGGGGCGCTTTACAATGAGCAGTTCTTC. Translation gives CASRTGQGALYNEQFF.

The chain recombines TRBV19 with TRBJ1-1; no clear D gene. The length of the CDR3 is 15 residues. V lost 2 bases, J lost 0 bases, and 10 bases lay in between. Germline CDR1 and CDR2: LNHDA and SQIVND (reference sequence). The CDR3 loop reads CASSITASMNTEAFF. For the CDR3, the DNA is TGTGCCAGTAGTATAACAGCCTCAATGAACACTGAAGCTTTCTTT.

The genes are TRBV6-2 or TRBV6-3 and TRBJ2-7; maybe TRBD2 (5 bases). The CDR3 spans 14 residues. Trimming left V 2 bases short and J 3 bases short, with 11 bases between. CDR1 MNHEY and CDR2 SVGEGT come from the germline V gene. The chain's CDR3 is CASSYVPGSYEQYF. In nucleotides, the CDR3 is TGTGCCAGCAGTTACGTGCCGGGGAGCTACGAGCAGTACTTC.